This T cell receptor beta chain was identified during a study of blood T cell repertoires in COVID-19. The wider study: The United States, Italy and Spain supplied acute and convalescent COVID-19 samples.

Study processing details: Amplification of reference gene primers was used by the study to estimate nucleated cell counts. Method: immunoSEQ multiplex PCR; TCRdb's copy keeps in-frame clones and lacks some. V and J calls and clone size are those listed in that table; D and trimming were worked out from the DNA. The data show some 99,000 clones, around three quarters seen once. The CDR3 is 17 residues long. Trimming pared 2 bases from V and 4 bases from J, leaving 21 bases between. Per the germline V gene, CDR1 is SGHNT and CDR2 is YYREEE (reference sequence). This TCR was sampled from a human donor in a cohort sampled during active or convalescent COVID-19. Sequencing was carried out using peripheral blood. The chain recombines TRBV5-4 with TRBJ2-5; a weak D match, TRBD2 (5 bases). This CDR3 reads CASSLGTAVGVGETQYF. The CDR3 coding sequence is TGTGCCAGCAGCTTAGGAACAGCGGTTGGGGTGGGAGAGACCCAGTACTTC.